The rows below give T cell receptor beta chains drawn from one sample of a study of shared clonotypes between healthy human individuals. Data came from immunoSEQ multiplex PCR; TCRdb stores just in-frame clones and leaves some out. The sample carries around 1.9 million clones, 93% recorded once. Material: naive CD8+ T cells from PBMCs. The receptors here all came from a man aged 18 to 35 in good health. Some clones in this sample may be carry-over from other donors' samples. Both conserved end residues are part of each CDR3. The D gene is left open where the match is weak. Clone size is given for some rows only: seen once, a few or many times, or a class if the clone is expanded.

d_call j_call clone_size v_call cdr3_nt cdr3_aa
. TRBJ1-2 once TRBV7-9 TGTGCCAGCAGCTATGGGGCAGGAGATACCTACACCTTC CASSYGAGDTYTF
TRBD1 TRBJ2-3 . TRBV29-1 TGCAGCGTCCCAAGGGGGACAGGGCGTGCAGATACGCAGTATTTT CSVPRGTGRADTQYF
. TRBJ2-7 . TRBV25-1 TGTGCCAGCAGAGAGGACGGAGGATATTACGAGCAGTACTTC CASREDGGYYEQYF
TRBD1 TRBJ1-1 few TRBV4-1 TGCGCCAGCAGCCAAACTTACAGGGGGAGGAACACTGAAGCTTTCTTT CASSQTYRGRNTEAFF
. TRBJ2-2 . TRBV6-5 TGTGCCAGCAGTTACGTGGAAGCGACCGGGGAGCTGTTTTTT CASSYVEATGELFF
TRBD1 TRBJ1-2 . TRBV7-9 TGTGCCAGCAGCTCTGGACAGGGGGCGGATTATGAGGGTTATGGCTACACCTTC CASSSGQGADYEGYGYTF
. TRBJ1-2 . TRBV28 TGTGCCAGCTTACTCTTGAGGGGGGCTGATGGCTACACCTTC CASLLLRGADGYTF
. TRBJ2-7 . TRBV28 TGTGCCAGCAGAGTCGGGACATTTTCTTACGAGCAGTACTTC CASRVGTFSYEQYF
TRBD1 TRBJ2-5 . TRBV11-2 TGTGCCAGCAGCCTCTATTCTCTGACAGGGTATCAAGAGACCCAGTACTTC CASSLYSLTGYQETQYF
. TRBJ2-7 . TRBV29-1 TGCAGCGTTGTGAGGACAATCGACGAGCAGTACTTC CSVVRTIDEQYF
. TRBJ1-1 . TRBV7-9 TGTGCCAGCAGCTTAAGAACAGGGAGAAATGATACTGAAGCTTTCTTT CASSLRTGRNDTEAFF